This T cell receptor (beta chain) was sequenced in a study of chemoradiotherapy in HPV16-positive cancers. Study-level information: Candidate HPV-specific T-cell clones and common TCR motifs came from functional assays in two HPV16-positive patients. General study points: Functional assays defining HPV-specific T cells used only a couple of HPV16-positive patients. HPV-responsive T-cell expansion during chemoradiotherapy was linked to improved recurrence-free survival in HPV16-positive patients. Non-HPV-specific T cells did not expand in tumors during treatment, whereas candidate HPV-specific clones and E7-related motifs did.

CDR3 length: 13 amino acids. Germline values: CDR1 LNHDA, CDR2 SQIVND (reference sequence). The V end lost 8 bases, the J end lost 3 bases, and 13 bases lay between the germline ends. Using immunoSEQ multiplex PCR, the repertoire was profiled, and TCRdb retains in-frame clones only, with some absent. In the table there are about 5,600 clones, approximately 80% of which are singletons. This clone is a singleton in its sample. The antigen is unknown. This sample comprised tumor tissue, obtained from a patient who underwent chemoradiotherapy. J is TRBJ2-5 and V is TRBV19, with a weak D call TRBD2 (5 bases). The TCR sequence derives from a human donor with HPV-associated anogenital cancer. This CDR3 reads CASGRRAEETQYF. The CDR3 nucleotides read TGTGCCAGTGGTAGGCGGGCAGAAGAGACCCAGTACTTC.